This T cell receptor beta chain was profiled in a study of blood T cell repertoires in COVID-19. Profiled with immunoSEQ multiplex PCR; TCRdb holds only in-frame clones, not every one. Of approximately 190,000 clones listed, around 84% are singletons. CDR3 length: 17 residues. CDR1 and CDR2 from the germline V gene are SGHTA and FQGNSA. The J segment lost 1 base and the V segment lost 2 bases, leaving 10 bases of the junction unmatched. Participants reported their clinical history, and cohort assignment relied on those reports. This receptor was obtained from a woman in her twenties or thirties who had been exposed to COVID-19. The specimen was PBMCs or T cells enriched from blood (not recorded which). The chain employs TRBV7-2 and TRBJ1-1; TRBD1 agrees at 7 bases. CDR3 in amino acids: CASSLSLGTDTNTEAFF. In DNA, the CDR3 is TGTGCCAGCAGCTTATCTTTGGGGACAGATACGAACACTGAAGCTTTCTTT.